Below are 7 T cell receptor beta chains sequenced from a single sample in a study of shared clonotypes between healthy human individuals. TCRdb's copy holds only in-frame clones and misses some; the assay was immunoSEQ multiplex PCR. This table has about 1,800,000 clones, over 85% appearing once. Selected positively for CCR7 and CD45RO-negative, naive CD8 cells excluded terminally differentiated effector memory CD45RA+ cells. The sequencing sample was made of naive CD8+ T cells sorted from blood. These receptors originate from a man aged 18 to 30 in good health.

The chain links TRBV10-1 to TRBJ2-1, with D possibly TRBD1 on 6 matching bases. Germline CDR1 WNHNN, CDR2 SYGVQD (reference sequence). With 2 bases removed from V and 0 bases from J, the gap between germline ends came to 11 bases. This CDR3 has 16 amino acids. The CDR3 coding sequence is TGCGCCAGCAGTGAGGCAGGGGCCTACTCCTACAATGAGCAGTTCTTC. This gives the protein CASSEAGAYSYNEQFF.

This chain uses TRBV27 with TRBJ2-3, with D perhaps TRBD1 (6 bases). Germline lookup yields CDR1 MNHEY and CDR2 SMNVEV (reference sequence). The CDR3 runs to 14 residues. V lost 3 bases, J lost 4 bases, and 11 bases lay in between. The CDR3 spells CASSFRGSADTQYF. CDR3 coding DNA: TGTGCCAGCAGTTTTAGGGGGTCGGCAGATACGCAGTATTTT.

This chain links TRBV30 with TRBJ2-7, with D perhaps matching TRBD2 (5 bases). Trimming shortened V by 2 bases and J by 4 bases, and 15 bases separated the two germline ends. Germline CDR1 GTSNPN, CDR2 SVGIG (reference sequence). The CDR3 contains 14 residues. CDR3 amino acids: CAWSPPGNRYEQYF. The DNA for the CDR3 is TGTGCCTGGAGTCCTCCGGGAAACCGATACGAGCAGTACTTC.

With regard to this clone: Different DNA sequences within this sample yield the same CDR3. The chain couples TRBV5-1 to TRBJ2-1; a weak D match, TRBD1 (5 bases). CDR1 and CDR2 from the germline V gene are SGHRS and YFSETQ. This CDR3 contains 14 residues. Trimming stripped 1 base from V and 2 bases from J, with 7 bases between. The CDR3 DNA reads as TGCGCCAGCAGCTTGACAGGTCCCTACAATGAGCAGTTCTTC. This codes for CASSLTGPYNEQFF.

The rearrangement uses TRBV7-3 and TRBJ2-5; 7 bases map to TRBD2. With 2 bases clipped from V and 4 bases from J, the junction kept 1 base outside the gene matches. The CDR3 totals 13 residues. Germline CDR1 reads SGHTA; CDR2 reads FQGTGA. CDR3 loop: CASSLGLGETQYF. CDR3 DNA: TGTGCCAGCAGCTTAGGACTAGGAGAGACCCAGTACTTC.

Here the CDR3 reads CASSPDSEKLFF. In nucleotides, the CDR3 is TGTGCCAGCAGCCCCGACAGTGAAAAACTGTTTTTT. J is TRBJ1-4 and V is TRBV6-5; D might be TRBD1 (5 bases). This CDR3 is 12 amino acids long. Germline CDR1 MNHEY, CDR2 SVGAGI. V was trimmed by 6 bases and J by 7 bases, leaving 9 bases between them.

This clone was observed once. CDR3 residues: CASSLGDGGYTF. Here the CDR3 DNA reads TGTGCCAGCAGCTTAGGAGACGGCGGCTACACCTTC. The V gene is TRBV7-4, the J gene TRBJ1-2; D gene ambiguous. With 1 base removed from V and 8 bases from J, the gap between germline ends came to 8 bases. The V gene's germline CDR1 is SGHVT and CDR2 SQSDAQ. CDR3 length: 12 amino acids.